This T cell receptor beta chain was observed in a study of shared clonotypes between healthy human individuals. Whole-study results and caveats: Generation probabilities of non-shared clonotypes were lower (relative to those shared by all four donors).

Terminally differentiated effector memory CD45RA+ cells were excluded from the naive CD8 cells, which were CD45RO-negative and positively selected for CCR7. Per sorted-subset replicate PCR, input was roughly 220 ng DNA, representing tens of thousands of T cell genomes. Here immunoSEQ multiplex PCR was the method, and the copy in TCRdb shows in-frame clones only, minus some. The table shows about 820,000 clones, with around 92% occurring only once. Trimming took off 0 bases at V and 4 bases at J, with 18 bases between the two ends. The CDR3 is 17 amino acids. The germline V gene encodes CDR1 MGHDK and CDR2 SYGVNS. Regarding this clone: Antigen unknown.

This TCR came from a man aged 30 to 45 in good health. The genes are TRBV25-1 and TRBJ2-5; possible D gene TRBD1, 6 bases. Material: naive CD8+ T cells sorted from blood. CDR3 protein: CASSEYHLTGPRETQYF. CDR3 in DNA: TGTGCCAGCAGTGAATATCACTTGACAGGACCCAGAGAGACCCAGTACTTC.